Listed below are T cell receptor beta chains from one sample, sequenced in a study of technical replicates of blood from four donors. Profiled with immunoSEQ multiplex PCR; TCRdb holds only in-frame clones, not every one. The sample consists of approximately 69,000 clones, over 80% of them appearing once. Sequencing used PBMCs. These receptors were taken from a human donor in good health. Some clones in this sample may be carry-over from other donors' samples. Each CDR3 is given with its conserved first and last residue. Fields, in order: clone size, D gene, J gene, V gene, CDR3 DNA, CDR3 protein. The D gene is left open where the match is weak. Rows give clone size only sometimes, using once, few, many, or a class for an expanded clone.

- | - | TRBJ1-2 | TRBV4-3 | TGCGCCAGCAGCCCTCACCCCGGGAGCTATGGCTACACCTTC | CASSPHPGSYGYTF
- | - | TRBJ2-7 | TRBV21-1 | TGTGCCAGCATACTAAGACAGAGTCCCTACGAGCAGTACTTC | CASILRQSPYEQYF
- | - | TRBJ2-1 | TRBV2 | TGTGCCAGCAGTGTATACAGTCCCTACAATGAGCAGTTCTTC | CASSVYSPYNEQFF
- | - | TRBJ1-2 | TRBV4-1 | TGCGCCAGCAGCCAAGATCCACAGGGATTCTATGGCTACACCTTC | CASSQDPQGFYGYTF
few | - | TRBJ1-5 | TRBV7-9 | TGTGCCAGCAGCTTAGGCTTGGGGGGTCAGCCCCAGCATTTT | CASSLGLGGQPQHF
- | - | TRBJ2-5 | TRBV11-3 | TGTGCCAGCAGCTCGGGGGGCCCCTCCCAAGAGACCCAGTACTTC | CASSSGGPSQETQYF
- | - | TRBJ2-5 | TRBV13 | TGTGCCAGCAGTCACCCTACCCAACCGGGGAGACGGGGCCAAGAGACCCAGTACTTC | CASSHPTQPGRRGQETQYF
- | - | TRBJ2-7 | TRBV27 | TGTGCCAGCAGTTTATCGGGGACACCCCGGGGGCAGTACTTC | CASSLSGTPRGQYF
- | - | TRBJ2-5 | TRBV13 | TGTGCCAGCAGCGCCCGGGAGGAGGGGGACTGGGAGACCCAGTACTTC | CASSAREEGDWETQYF
- | TRBD1 | TRBJ1-2 | TRBV7-2 | TGTGCCAGCAACCGGAGGGACAGCTATGGCTACACCTTC | CASNRRDSYGYTF
- | TRBD1 | TRBJ2-5 | TRBV5-6 | TGTGCCAGCATCAAACTGGACAGGTCTCAAGAGACCCAGTACTTC | CASIKLDRSQETQYF
- | - | TRBJ1-5 | TRBV2 | TGTGCCAGCAGTGGGATACAACAGGGTAATCAGCCCCAGCATTTT | CASSGIQQGNQPQHF
- | TRBD2 | TRBJ2-3 | TRBV7-9 | TGTGCCAGCAGCTTGACTAGCGGCACAGATACGCAGTATTTT | CASSLTSGTDTQYF